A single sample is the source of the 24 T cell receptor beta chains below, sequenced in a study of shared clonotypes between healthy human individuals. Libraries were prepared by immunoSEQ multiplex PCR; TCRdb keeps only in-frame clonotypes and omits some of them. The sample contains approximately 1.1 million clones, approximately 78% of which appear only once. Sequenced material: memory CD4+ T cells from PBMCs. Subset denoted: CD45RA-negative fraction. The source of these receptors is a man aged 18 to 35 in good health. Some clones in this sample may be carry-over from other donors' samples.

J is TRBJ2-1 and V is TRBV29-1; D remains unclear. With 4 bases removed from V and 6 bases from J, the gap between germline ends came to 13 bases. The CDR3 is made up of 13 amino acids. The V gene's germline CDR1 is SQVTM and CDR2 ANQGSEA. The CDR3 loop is CSVVPQASNEQFF. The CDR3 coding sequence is TGCAGCGTTGTCCCCCAGGCCAGCAATGAGCAGTTCTTC.

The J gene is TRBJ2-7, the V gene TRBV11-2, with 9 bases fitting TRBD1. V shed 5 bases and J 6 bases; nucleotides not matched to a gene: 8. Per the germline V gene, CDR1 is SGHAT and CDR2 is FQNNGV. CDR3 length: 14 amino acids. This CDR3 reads CASSLRTGDGEQYF. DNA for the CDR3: TGTGCCAGCAGCCTCAGGACAGGGGACGGCGAGCAGTACTTC. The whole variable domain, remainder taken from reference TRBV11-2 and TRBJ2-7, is EAGVAQSPRYKIIEKRQSVAFWCNPISGHATLYWYQQILGQGPKLLIQFQNNGVVDDSQLPKDRFSAERLKGVDSTLKIQPAKLEDSAVYLCASSLRTGDGEQYFGPGTRLTVT.

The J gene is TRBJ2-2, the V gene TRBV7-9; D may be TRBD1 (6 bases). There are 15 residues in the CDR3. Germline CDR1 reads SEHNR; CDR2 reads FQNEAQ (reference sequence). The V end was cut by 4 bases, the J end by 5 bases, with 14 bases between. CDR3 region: CASSSDRGGTGELFF. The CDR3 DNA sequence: TGTGCCAGCAGCTCGGACAGAGGGGGAACCGGGGAGCTGTTTTTT.

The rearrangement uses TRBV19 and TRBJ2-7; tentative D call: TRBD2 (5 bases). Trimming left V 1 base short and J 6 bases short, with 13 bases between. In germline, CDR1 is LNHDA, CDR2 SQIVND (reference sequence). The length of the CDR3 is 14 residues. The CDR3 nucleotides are TGTGCCAGTAGTATAGTCGGGGAAATGCGCGAGCAGTACTTC. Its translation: CASSIVGEMREQYF.

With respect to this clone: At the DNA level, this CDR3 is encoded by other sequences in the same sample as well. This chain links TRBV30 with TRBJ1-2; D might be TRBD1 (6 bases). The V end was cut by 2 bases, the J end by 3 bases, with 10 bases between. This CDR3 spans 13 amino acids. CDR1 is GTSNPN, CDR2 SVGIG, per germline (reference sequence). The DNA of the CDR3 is TGTGCCTGGAGTCGGGGGGCCGACTATGGCTACACCTTC. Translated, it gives CAWSRGADYGYTF. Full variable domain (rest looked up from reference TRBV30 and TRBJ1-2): SQTIHQWPATLVQPVGSPLSLECTVEGTSNPNLYWYRQAAGRGLQLLFYSVGIGQISSEVPQNLSASRPQDRQFILSSKKLLLSDSGFYLCAWSRGADYGYTFGSGTRLTVV.

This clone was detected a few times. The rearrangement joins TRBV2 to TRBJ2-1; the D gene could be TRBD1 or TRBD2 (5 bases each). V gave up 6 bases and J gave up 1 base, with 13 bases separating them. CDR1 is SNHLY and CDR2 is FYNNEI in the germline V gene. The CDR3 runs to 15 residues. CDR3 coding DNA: TGTGCCAGCAGCCAGAATGGGGGTTCCTACAATGAGCAGTTCTTC. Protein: CASSQNGGSYNEQFF.

The CDR3 nucleotides read TGTGCCAGCAGTTTATTAGCGGGGTCGTTCCCCTACGAGCAGTACTTC. It yields the protein CASSLLAGSFPYEQYF. The chain recombines TRBV27 with TRBJ2-7; 8 positions match TRBD2. CDR1 is MNHEY and CDR2 is SMNVEV in the germline V gene (reference sequence). The CDR3 is 16 residues long. Trimming at V came to 1 base and at J to 2 bases, leaving 7 bases not matched to a gene.

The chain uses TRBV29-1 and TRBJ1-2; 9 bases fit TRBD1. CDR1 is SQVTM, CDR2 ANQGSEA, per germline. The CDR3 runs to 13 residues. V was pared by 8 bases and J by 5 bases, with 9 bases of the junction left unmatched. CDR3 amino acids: CSTPVGTGYGYTF. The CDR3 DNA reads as TGCAGCACCCCGGTCGGGACAGGGTATGGCTACACCTTC.

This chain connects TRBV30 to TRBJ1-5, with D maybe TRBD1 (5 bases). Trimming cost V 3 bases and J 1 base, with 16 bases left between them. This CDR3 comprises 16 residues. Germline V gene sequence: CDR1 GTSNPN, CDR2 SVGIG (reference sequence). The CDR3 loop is CAWSPPRGRSNQPQHF. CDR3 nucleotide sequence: TGTGCCTGGAGCCCCCCGCGGGGGAGAAGCAATCAGCCCCAGCATTTT.

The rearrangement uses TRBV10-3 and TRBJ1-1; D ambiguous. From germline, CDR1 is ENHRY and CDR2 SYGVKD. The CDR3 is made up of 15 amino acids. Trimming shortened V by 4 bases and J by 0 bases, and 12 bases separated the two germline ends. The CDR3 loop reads CAISGTAGVNTEAFF. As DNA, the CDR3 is TGTGCCATCAGTGGTACGGCAGGCGTGAACACTGAAGCTTTCTTT.

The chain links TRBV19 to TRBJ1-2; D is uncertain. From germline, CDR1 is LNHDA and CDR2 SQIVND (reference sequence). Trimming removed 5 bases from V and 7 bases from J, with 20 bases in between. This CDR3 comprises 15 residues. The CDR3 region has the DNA TGTGCCAGTAGTTCCCGGCCCGACTTACTTAGTGGCTACACCTTC. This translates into CASSSRPDLLSGYTF.

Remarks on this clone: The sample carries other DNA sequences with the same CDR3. The CDR3 here is CASSEVANQPQHF. In DNA form, the CDR3 reads TGTGCCAGCAGTGAAGTCGCAAATCAGCCCCAGCATTTT. The chain recombines TRBV6-1 with TRBJ1-5; no reliable D call. There are 13 residues in the CDR3. V shed 1 base and J shed 4 bases, with 5 bases lying between them. CDR1 is MNHNS, CDR2 SASEGT, per germline.

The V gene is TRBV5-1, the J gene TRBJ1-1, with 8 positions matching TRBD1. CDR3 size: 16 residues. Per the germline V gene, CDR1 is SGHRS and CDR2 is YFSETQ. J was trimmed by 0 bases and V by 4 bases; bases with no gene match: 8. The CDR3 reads CASSPATGEVNTEAFF. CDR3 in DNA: TGCGCCAGCAGCCCCGCGACAGGGGAGGTGAACACTGAAGCTTTCTTT.

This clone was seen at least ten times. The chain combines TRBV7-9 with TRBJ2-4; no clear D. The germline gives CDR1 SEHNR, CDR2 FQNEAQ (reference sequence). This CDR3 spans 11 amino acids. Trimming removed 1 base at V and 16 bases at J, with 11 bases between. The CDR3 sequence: CASSLEAVPYF. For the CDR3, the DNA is TGTGCCAGCAGCTTAGAGGCAGTTCCCTACTTC.

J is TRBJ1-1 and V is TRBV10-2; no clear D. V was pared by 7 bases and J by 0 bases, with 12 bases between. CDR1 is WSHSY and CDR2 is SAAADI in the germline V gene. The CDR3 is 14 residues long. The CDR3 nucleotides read TGCGCCAGCAAAAACTCGATACTGAACACTGAAGCTTTCTTT. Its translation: CASKNSILNTEAFF.

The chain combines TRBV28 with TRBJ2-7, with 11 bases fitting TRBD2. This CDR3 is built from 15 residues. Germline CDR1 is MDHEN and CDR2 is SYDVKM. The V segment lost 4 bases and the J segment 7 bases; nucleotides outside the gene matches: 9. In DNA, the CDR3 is TGTGCCAGCAGTTCTAGCGGGAGGATATGGGGGGAGCAGTACTTC. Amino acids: CASSSSGRIWGEQYF.

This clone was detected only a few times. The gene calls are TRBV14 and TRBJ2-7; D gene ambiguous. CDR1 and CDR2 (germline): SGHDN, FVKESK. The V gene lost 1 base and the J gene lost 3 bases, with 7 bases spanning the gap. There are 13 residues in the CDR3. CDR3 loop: CASSQGIIYEQYF. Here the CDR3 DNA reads TGTGCCAGCAGCCAAGGGATCATCTACGAGCAGTACTTC.

The CDR3 loop reads CASSRIGSGELFF. In nucleotides, the CDR3 is TGCGCCAGCAGCCGAATAGGGTCCGGGGAGCTGTTTTTT. This chain links TRBV5-1 with TRBJ2-2; D remains ambiguous. The V end lost 4 bases, the J end lost 6 bases, and 10 bases lay between the germline ends. Germline V gene sequence: CDR1 SGHRS, CDR2 YFSETQ. This CDR3 comprises 13 residues.

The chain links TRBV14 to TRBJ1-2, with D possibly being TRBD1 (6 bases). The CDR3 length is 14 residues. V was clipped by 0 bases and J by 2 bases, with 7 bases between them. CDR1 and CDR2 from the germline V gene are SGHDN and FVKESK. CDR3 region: CASSQDQGNYGYTF. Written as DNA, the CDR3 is TGTGCCAGCAGCCAAGATCAGGGGAACTATGGCTACACCTTC.

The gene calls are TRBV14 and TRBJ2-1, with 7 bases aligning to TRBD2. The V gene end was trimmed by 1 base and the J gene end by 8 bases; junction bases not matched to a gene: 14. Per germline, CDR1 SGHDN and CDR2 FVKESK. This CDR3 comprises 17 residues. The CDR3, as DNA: TGTGCCAGCAGCCAAGGCTTTGGGTCAGCTAGCGGTCATGAGCAGTTCTTC. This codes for CASSQGFGSASGHEQFF.

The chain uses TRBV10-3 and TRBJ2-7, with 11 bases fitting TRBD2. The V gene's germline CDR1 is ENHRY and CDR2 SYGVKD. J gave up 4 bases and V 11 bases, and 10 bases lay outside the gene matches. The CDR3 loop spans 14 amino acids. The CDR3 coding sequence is TGTGCCTCAAAGGGCACTAGCGGGAGTTACGAGCAGTACTTC. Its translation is CASKGTSGSYEQYF.

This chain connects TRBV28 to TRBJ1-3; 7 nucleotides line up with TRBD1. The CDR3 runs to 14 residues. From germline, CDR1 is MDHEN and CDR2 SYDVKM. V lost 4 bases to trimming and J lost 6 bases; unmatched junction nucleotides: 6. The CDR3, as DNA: TGTGCCAGCAGTTCCTCCGGGACAGTAAACACCATATATTTT. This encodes CASSSSGTVNTIYF. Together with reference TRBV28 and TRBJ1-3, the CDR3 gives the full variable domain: DVKVTQSSRYLVKRTGEKVFLECVQDMDHENMFWYRQDPGLGLRLIYFSYDVKMKEKGDIPEGYSVSREKKERFSLILESASTNQTSMYLCASSSSGTVNTIYFGEGSWLTVV.

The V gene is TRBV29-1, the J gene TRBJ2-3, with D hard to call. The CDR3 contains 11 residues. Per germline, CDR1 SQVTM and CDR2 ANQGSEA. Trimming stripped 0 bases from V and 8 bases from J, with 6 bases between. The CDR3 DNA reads TGCAGCGTTGAAGATATGGGTACGCAGTATTTT. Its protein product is CSVEDMGTQYF.

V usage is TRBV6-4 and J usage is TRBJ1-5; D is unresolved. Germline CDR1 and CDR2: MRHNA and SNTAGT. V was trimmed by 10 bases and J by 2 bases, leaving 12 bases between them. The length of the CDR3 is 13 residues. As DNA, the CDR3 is TGTGCCACCAGACCCGAGGGCAATCAGCCCCAGCATTTT. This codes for CATRPEGNQPQHF.